The present T cell receptor beta chain was sequenced within a study of T cells in tumors after PD-1 blockade. Sequencing used immunoSEQ multiplex PCR; TCRdb keeps in-frame clones, though not all of them. Among about 60,000 clones, around two thirds were seen once, and the ten largest hold over 3.5%. This clone has just a few counts. V was clipped by 2 bases and J by 2 bases; unmatched bases: 1. The CDR3 extends over 15 amino acids. Germline lookup yields CDR1 SGHKS and CDR2 YYEKEE (reference sequence). The chain employs TRBV5-5 and TRBJ1-5; 10 bases map to TRBD1. The clonotype originates from a human donor with basal cell carcinoma. Sequenced material: PBMCs, taken after anti-PD-1 treatment. The CDR3 nucleotides are TGTGCCAGCAGCTTTGGGACAGGGGGCAATCAGCCCCAGCATTTT. Amino acids: CASSFGTGGNQPQHF.